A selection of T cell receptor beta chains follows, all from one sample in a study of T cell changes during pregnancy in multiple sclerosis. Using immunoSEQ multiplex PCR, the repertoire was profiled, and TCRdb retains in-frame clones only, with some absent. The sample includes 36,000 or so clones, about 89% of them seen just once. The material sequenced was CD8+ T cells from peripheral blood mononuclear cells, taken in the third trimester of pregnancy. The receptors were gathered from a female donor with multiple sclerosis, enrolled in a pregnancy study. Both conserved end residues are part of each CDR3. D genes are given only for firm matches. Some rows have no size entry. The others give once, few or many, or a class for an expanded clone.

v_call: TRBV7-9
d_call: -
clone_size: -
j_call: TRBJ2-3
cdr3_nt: TGTGCCAGCAGCTTTACCGGACAATCCCCAGATACGCAGTATTTT
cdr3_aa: CASSFTGQSPDTQYF

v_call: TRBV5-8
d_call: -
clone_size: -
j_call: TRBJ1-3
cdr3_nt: TGTGCCAGCAGCGCACAGGGACCTTCCTCTGGAAACACCATATATTTT
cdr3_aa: CASSAQGPSSGNTIYF

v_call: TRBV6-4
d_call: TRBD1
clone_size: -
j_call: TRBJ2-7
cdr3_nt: TGTGTAAGGACGGGACAGGGAGTCTACGAGCAGTACTTC
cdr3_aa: CVRTGQGVYEQYF

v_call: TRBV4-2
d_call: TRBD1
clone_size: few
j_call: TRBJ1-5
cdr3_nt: TGTGCCAGCAGCCCTCGGGAGGGGGCGGGCAATCAGCCCCAGCATTTT
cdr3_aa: CASSPREGAGNQPQHF

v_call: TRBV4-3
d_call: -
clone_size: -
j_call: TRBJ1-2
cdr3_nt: TGCGCCAGCAGCCCCCGCCGGACAGTCGGAGGCTATGGCTACACCTTC
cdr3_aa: CASSPRRTVGGYGYTF

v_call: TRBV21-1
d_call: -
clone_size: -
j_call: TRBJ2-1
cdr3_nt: TGTGCCAGCGTTCCGGGGGGGGAGCAGTTCTTC
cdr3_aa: CASVPGGEQFF

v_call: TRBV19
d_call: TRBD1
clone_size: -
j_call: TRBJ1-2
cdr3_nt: TGTGCCAGTAGTTCGGGGACAGCCTATGGCTACACCTTC
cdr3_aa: CASSSGTAYGYTF

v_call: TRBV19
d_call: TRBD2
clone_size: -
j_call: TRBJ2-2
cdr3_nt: TGTGCCAGTAGTATACTAGCGGGAGGGGCCGGGGAGCTGTTTTTT
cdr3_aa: CASSILAGGAGELFF

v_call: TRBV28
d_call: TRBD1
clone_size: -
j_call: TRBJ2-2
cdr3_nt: TGTGCCAGCAGTCCCAATATATTCCCCACAGGGGTCGCGAACACCGGGGAGCTGTTTTTT
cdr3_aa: CASSPNIFPTGVANTGELFF

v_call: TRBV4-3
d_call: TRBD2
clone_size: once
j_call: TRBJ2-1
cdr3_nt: TGCGCCAGCAGCCAGCTCCGAGGGGAGCGGGGGGTCCACTCCTACAATGAGCAGTTCTTC
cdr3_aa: CASSQLRGERGVHSYNEQFF

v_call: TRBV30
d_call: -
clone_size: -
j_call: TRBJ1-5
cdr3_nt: TGTGCCTGGAGTTCAGGGTCGGAGCCTAGCCAGCATTTT
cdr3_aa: CAWSSGSEPSQHF

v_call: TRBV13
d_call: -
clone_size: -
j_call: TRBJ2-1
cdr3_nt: TGTGCCAGCAGCTTAGATCAGGTAGACCACCCTTCCTACAATGAGCAGTTCTTC
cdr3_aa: CASSLDQVDHPSYNEQFF

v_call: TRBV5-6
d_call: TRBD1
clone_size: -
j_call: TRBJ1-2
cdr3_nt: TGTGCCAGCAGCTTTCCGGGACAGAGAAACTATGGCTACACCTTC
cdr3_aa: CASSFPGQRNYGYTF

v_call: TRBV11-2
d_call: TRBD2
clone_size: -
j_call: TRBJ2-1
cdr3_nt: TGTGCCAGCAGCTTCCTCGAGGCTAGCGGGGACTACTACAATGAGCAGTTCTTC
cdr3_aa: CASSFLEASGDYYNEQFF

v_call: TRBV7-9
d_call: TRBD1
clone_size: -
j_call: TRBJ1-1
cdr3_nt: TGTGCCAGCAGCCCAGACAGGGGAGGGTTCGCTGAAGCTTTCTTT
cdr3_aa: CASSPDRGGFAEAFF

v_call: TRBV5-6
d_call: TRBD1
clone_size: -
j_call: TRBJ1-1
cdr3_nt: TGTGCCAGCACCTCGGGACAGGGGGTTTCTGAAGCTTTCTTT
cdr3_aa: CASTSGQGVSEAFF

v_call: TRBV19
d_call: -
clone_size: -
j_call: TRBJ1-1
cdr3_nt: TGTGCCAGTATGGGGGGGATACAGGGTATGAACACTGAAGCTTTCTTT
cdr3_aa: CASMGGIQGMNTEAFF

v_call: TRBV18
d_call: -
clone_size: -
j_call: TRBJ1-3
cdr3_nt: TGTGCCAGCTCACCTGGGACATACTCTGGAAACACCATATATTTT
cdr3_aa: CASSPGTYSGNTIYF

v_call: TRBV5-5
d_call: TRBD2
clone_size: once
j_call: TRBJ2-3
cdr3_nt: TGTGCCAGCAGCTTGAGACTAGCGGACTACACAGATACGCAGTATTTT
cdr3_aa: CASSLRLADYTDTQYF

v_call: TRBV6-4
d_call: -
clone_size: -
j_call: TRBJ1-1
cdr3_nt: TGTGCCAGCAGTGACTCGGATGGGGCTAACACTGAAGCTTTCTTT
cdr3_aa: CASSDSDGANTEAFF

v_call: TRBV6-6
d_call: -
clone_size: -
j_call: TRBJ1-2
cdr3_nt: TGTGCCAGCAGTTTACACAGAACTAACTATGGCTACACCTTC
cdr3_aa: CASSLHRTNYGYTF

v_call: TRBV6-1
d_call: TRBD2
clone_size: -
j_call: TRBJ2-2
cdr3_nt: TGTGCCAGGGGAGGGGACGGGGAGCTGTTTTTT
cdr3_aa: CARGGDGELFF

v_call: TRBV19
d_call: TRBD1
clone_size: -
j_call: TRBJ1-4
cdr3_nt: TGTGCCAGTAGAGGAGGGGGCGTTACTAATGAAAAACTGTTTTTT
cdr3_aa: CASRGGGVTNEKLFF

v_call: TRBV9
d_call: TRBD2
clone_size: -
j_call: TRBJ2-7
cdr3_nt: TGTGCCAGCAGCGCCGGGACTAGCGGTTATGAGCAGTACTTC
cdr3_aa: CASSAGTSGYEQYF

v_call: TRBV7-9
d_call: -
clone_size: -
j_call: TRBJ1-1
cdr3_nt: TGTGCCAGCTCCGTCTCGGGGGGCGAAAACACTGAAGCTTTCTTT
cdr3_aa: CASSVSGGENTEAFF

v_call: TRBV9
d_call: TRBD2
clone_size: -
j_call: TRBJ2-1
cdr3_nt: TGTGCCAGCAGCGGATCCGGGACTAGCGGGGTTTATGAGCAGTTCTTC
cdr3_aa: CASSGSGTSGVYEQFF

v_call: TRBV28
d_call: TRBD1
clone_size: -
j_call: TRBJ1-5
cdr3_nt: TGTGCCAGCAGTACAGGGGGCATCTATAGCAATCAGCCCCAGCATTTT
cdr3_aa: CASSTGGIYSNQPQHF

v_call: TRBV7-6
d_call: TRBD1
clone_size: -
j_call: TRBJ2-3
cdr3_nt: TGTGCCAGCAGCCCGGACAGGACCCCAGGAGATACGCAGTATTTT
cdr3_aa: CASSPDRTPGDTQYF

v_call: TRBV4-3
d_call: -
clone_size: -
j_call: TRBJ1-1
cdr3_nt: TGCGCCAGCAGCCAAGCCCACAGGATGAACACTGAAGCTTTCTTT
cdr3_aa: CASSQAHRMNTEAFF

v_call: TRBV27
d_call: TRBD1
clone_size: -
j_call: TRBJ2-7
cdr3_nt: TGTGCCAGCAGCCCAGGGACAGGGTCTGCCTACGAGCAGTACTTC
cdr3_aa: CASSPGTGSAYEQYF

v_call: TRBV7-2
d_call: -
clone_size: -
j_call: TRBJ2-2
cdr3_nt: TGTGCCAGCAGCTTAGGTTCAGCCGGGGAGCTGTTTTTT
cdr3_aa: CASSLGSAGELFF

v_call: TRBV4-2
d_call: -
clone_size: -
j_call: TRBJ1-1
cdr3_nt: TGTGCCAGCAGCCAAGATCCAGGGGTCGCCACTGAAGCTTTCTTT
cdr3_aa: CASSQDPGVATEAFF

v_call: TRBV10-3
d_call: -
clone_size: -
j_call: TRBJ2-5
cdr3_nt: TGTGCCATCAGTGAGCCCAACCAAGAGACCCAGTACTTC
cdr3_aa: CAISEPNQETQYF

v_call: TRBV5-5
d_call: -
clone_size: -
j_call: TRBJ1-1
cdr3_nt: TGTGCCAGCAGCTGGGCCGGGGGGAACACTGAAGCTTTCTTT
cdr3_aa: CASSWAGGNTEAFF

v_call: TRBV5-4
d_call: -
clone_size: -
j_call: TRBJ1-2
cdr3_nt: TGTGCCAGCAGCTTGATTGGGCCTCTTGGTAACTATGGCTACACCTTC
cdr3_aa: CASSLIGPLGNYGYTF

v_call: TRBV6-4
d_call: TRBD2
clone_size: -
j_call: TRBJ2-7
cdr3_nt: TGTGCCAGCAGTGACCTAGCGGGAGCCTCGTCCTACGAGCAGTACTTC
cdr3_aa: CASSDLAGASSYEQYF

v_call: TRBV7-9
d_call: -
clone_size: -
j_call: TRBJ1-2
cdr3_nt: TGTGCCAGCAGGGCCCTCGGGATCTGGGGCTACACCTTC
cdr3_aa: CASRALGIWGYTF

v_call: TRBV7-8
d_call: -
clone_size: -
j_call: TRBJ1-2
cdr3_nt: TGTGCCAGCAGCTTAGGCGGGTCAGTTAACTATGGCTACACCTTC
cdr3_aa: CASSLGGSVNYGYTF

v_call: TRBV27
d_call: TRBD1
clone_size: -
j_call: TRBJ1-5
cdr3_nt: TGTGCCAGCCGACGGACAGGGACCCATCGACAGCCCCAGCATTTT
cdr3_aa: CASRRTGTHRQPQHF

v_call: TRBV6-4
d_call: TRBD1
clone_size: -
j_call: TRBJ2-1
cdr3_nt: TGTGCCAGCAGTGGGGGACAGGGGGATACAAATGAGCAGTTCTTC
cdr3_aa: CASSGGQGDTNEQFF

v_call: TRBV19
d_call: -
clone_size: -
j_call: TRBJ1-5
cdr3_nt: TGTGCCAGTAGTATCCAGACAGATCTTCAGCCCCAGCATTTT
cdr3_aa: CASSIQTDLQPQHF

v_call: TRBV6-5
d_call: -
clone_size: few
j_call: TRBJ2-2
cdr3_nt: TGTGCCAGCAGTTACCAGGGGTTCACCGGGGAGCTGTTTTTT
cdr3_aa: CASSYQGFTGELFF

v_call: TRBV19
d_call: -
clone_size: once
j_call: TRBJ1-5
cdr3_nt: TGTGCCAGTAGTGGTACCGGGGGGCAGAATCAGCCCCAGCATTTT
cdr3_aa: CASSGTGGQNQPQHF

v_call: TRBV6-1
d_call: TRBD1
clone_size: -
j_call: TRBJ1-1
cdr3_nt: TGTGCCAGCAGTACCGACAGGGCTAAGAACACTGAAGCTTTCTTT
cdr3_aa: CASSTDRAKNTEAFF

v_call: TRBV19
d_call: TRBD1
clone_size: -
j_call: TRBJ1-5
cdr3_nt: TGTGCCAGCCGGTCCGGGACAGTGCGCAATCAGCCCCAGCATTTT
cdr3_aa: CASRSGTVRNQPQHF

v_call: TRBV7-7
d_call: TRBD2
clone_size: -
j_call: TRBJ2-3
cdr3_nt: TGTGCCAGCAGCCACGGGACTAGCGGCACAGATACGCAGTATTTT
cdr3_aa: CASSHGTSGTDTQYF

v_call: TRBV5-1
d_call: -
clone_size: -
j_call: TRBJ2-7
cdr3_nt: TGCGCCAGTGGATCAGGAGGCCCCTACGAGCAGTACTTC
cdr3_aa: CASGSGGPYEQYF

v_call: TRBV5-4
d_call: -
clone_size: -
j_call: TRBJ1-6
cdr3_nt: TGTGCCAGCAGCCACGTACAGGACATTAATTCACCCCTCCACTTT
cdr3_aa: CASSHVQDINSPLHF

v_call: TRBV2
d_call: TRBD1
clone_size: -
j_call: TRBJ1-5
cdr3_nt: TGTGCCAGCAGTTGGGACAGGGGATTTCAGCCCCAGCATTTT
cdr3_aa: CASSWDRGFQPQHF

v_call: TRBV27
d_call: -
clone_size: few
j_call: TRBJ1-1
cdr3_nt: TGTGCCGTTGTTAGGGGCACTGAAGCTTTCTTT
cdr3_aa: CAVVRGTEAFF

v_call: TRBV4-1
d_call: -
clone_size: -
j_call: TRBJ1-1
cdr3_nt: TGCGCCAGCAGCCAAGAGGACTCGATGAACACTGAAGCTTTCTTT
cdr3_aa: CASSQEDSMNTEAFF

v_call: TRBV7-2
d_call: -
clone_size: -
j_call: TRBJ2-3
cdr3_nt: TGTGCCAGCAGCTTACCCAGCCAGGGTGGTTCAGATACGCAGTATTTT
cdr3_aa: CASSLPSQGGSDTQYF

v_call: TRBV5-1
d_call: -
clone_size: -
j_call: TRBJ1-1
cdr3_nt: TGCGCCAGCAGCCCAAAAGAGGGAATGAACACTGAAGCTTTCTTT
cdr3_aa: CASSPKEGMNTEAFF

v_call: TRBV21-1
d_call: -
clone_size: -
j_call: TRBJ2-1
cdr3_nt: TGTGCCAGCAGCTCGAGGTGCAGCTACAATGAGCAGTTCTTC
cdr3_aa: CASSSRCSYNEQFF

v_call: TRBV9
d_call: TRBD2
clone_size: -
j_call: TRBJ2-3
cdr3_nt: TGTGCCAGCAGCCCACGGGGGGTTGGTACGCAGTATTTT
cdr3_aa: CASSPRGVGTQYF

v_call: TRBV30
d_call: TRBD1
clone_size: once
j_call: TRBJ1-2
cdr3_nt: TGTGCCTGGCATCCGGGGACAGGGGACGATGGCTACACCTTC
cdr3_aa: CAWHPGTGDDGYTF